Presented here are 28 T cell receptor beta chains from one specimen sequenced in a study of CD4+ T cells in melanoma. The assay was immunoSEQ multiplex PCR, and TCRdb's table has in-frame clones only and misses some. The sample records over 9,000 clones, 66% being singletons. Sample: cells from a culture (not recorded whether cultured in vitro). These TCRs come from a human donor with melanoma.

The chain has TRBV7-2 and TRBJ2-5; 7 nucleotides match TRBD2. The CDR3 spans 15 residues. CDR1 and CDR2 (germline): SGHTA, FQGNSA. The junction had 8 bases not matched to a gene; V was cut back by 6 bases and J by 1 base. The CDR3 DNA is TGTGCCAGCAGTAGAGCGGGGTTGCGCCAAGAGACCCAGTACTTC. As protein: CASSRAGLRQETQYF. Looking up the rest from reference TRBV7-2 and TRBJ2-5 gives the full variable domain: GAGVSQSPSNKVTEKGKDVELRCDPISGHTALYWYRQSLGQGLEFLIYFQGNSAPDKSGLPSDRFSAERTGGSVSTLTIQRTQQEDSAVYLCASSRAGLRQETQYFGPGTRLLVL.

The rearrangement joins TRBV5-6 to TRBJ1-1; weak D call: TRBD1 (5 bases). V was trimmed by 1 base and J by 1 base, leaving 11 bases between them. The CDR3 has 15 residues. Germline CDR1 reads SGHDT; CDR2 reads YYEEEE. CDR3 nucleotides: TGTGCCAGCAGCTTGCAGGGCAGATCGAACACTGAAGCTTTCTTT. Its protein product is CASSLQGRSNTEAFF.

The V and J genes are TRBV6-5 and TRBJ1-1; D remains unclear. The CDR3 spans 13 residues. Germline values: CDR1 MNHEY, CDR2 SVGAGI. V gave up 2 bases and J gave up 10 bases, with 14 bases separating them. CDR3 DNA sequence: TGTGCCAGCAGTTACGTAAATAGGTCTCCAGCTTTCTTT. Protein product: CASSYVNRSPAFF.

The gene calls are TRBV6-5 and TRBJ1-4; D is possibly TRBD1 (5 bases). V lost 2 bases, J lost 7 bases, and 8 bases lay in between. Germline V gene data show CDR1 as MNHEY and CDR2 as SVGAGI. The CDR3 is made up of 13 amino acids. The CDR3 DNA is TGTGCCAGCAGTTACGGGACCGTTGAAAAACTGTTTTTT. Its protein is CASSYGTVEKLFF.

This chain uses TRBV5-1 with TRBJ2-7; D remains unclear. Per the germline V gene, CDR1 is SGHRS and CDR2 is YFSETQ. This CDR3 is 12 amino acids long. V was trimmed by 0 bases and J by 5 bases, leaving 6 bases between them. The CDR3 nucleotides read TGCGCCAGCAGCTTGGAAGGGCACGAGCAGTACTTC. This encodes CASSLEGHEQYF.

This clone ranks as medium-sized. Within the sample, other DNA sequences also encode this same CDR3. The chain combines TRBV6-1 with TRBJ1-1; the D is unclear. V was cut by 1 base and J by 4 bases, with 7 bases left in between. Germline V gives CDR1 MNHNS, CDR2 SASEGT. CDR3 size: 13 residues. CDR3 sequence (DNA): TGTGCCAGCAGTGAAGTCCGGGGCACTGAAGCTTTCTTT. As protein: CASSEVRGTEAFF.

The genes are TRBV5-1 and TRBJ2-7, with D possibly being TRBD1 or TRBD2 (5 bases each). Germline loops: CDR1 SGHRS, CDR2 YFSETQ. This CDR3 has 13 amino acids. Trimming removed 6 bases from V and 4 bases from J, with 14 bases in between. The CDR3 region has the DNA TGCGCCAGCATGACGGGACCAACTTACGAGCAGTACTTC. Translated, it gives CASMTGPTYEQYF.

V usage is TRBV15 and J usage is TRBJ2-6; no clear D gene. V lost 1 base and J lost 1, with 14 bases in between. Germline V gene data show CDR1 as LNHNV and CDR2 as YYDKDF (reference sequence). This CDR3 comprises 18 residues. CDR3 nucleotide sequence: TGTGCCACCAGCAGAGCTCAGAAGGTCAAGTCTGGGGCCAACGTCCTGACTTTC. Its protein is CATSRAQKVKSGANVLTF.

The chain combines TRBV30 with TRBJ2-3; 14 bases align to TRBD2. V shed 2 bases and J 2 bases; nucleotides not matched to a gene: 21. The germline gives CDR1 GTSNPN, CDR2 SVGIG (reference sequence). CDR3 length: 22 residues. This chain's CDR3 is CAWSKTARRLGLAGGFTDTQYF. The CDR3 DNA sequence: TGTGCCTGGAGTAAGACCGCTCGTAGACTCGGACTAGCGGGGGGTTTCACAGATACGCAGTATTTT.

This clone was recorded a few times. The chain has TRBV7-9 and TRBJ2-7, with a weak D call TRBD1 (5 bases). Trimming left V 5 bases short and J 7 bases short, with 15 bases between. Germline loops: CDR1 SEHNR, CDR2 FQNEAQ (reference sequence). There are 13 residues in the CDR3. The CDR3 spells CASSGYRSREQYF. CDR3 DNA sequence: TGTGCCAGCAGCGGTTACAGGTCTCGGGAGCAGTACTTC. Using reference TRBV7-9 and TRBJ2-7 for the parts outside the CDR3, the full variable domain is DTGVSQNPRHKITKRGQNVTFRCDPISEHNRLYWYRQTLGQGPEFLTYFQNEAQLEKSRLLSDRFSAERPKGSFSTLEIQRTEQGDSAMYLCASSGYRSREQYFGPGTRLTVT.

This clone was observed a single time. The chain joins TRBV30 to TRBJ1-3; no clear D gene. V lost 3 bases, J lost 5 bases, and 14 bases lay in between. The CDR3 length is 14 residues. From germline, CDR1 is GTSNPN and CDR2 SVGIG (reference sequence). CDR3 sequence: CAWSPSFPRNTIYF. CDR3 DNA sequence: TGTGCCTGGAGCCCATCTTTTCCCCGAAACACCATATATTTT.

This clone came up a few times. This rearrangement joins TRBV30 to TRBJ1-5; TRBD1 might be the D (5 bases). Germline V gene lookup returns CDR1 GTSNPN and CDR2 SVGIG (reference sequence). The CDR3 covers 16 residues. V was pared by 2 bases and J by 2 bases, with 16 bases between. The CDR3 sequence: CAWSPPPGGGNQPQHF. The CDR3, as DNA: TGTGCCTGGAGTCCACCTCCGGGGGGTGGCAATCAGCCCCAGCATTTT. The full variable domain, rest sourced from reference TRBV30 and TRBJ1-5, is SQTIHQWPATLVQPVGSPLSLECTVEGTSNPNLYWYRQAAGRGLQLLFYSVGIGQISSEVPQNLSASRPQDRQFILSSKKLLLSDSGFYLCAWSPPPGGGNQPQHFGDGTRLSIL.

This clone was counted once. This chain joins TRBV11-2 and TRBJ2-2; TRBD2 matches at 15 bases. This CDR3 spans 17 amino acids. CDR1 is SGHAT and CDR2 is FQNNGV in the germline V gene. The J segment lost 5 bases and the V segment lost 7 bases, leaving 8 bases of the junction unmatched. The CDR3, as DNA: TGTGCCAGCACCGGACTAGCGGGGGGGCATAGTACCGGGGAGCTGTTTTTT. Translation: CASTGLAGGHSTGELFF.

This chain connects TRBV5-1 to TRBJ1-1; 9 bases line up with TRBD1. The V gene's germline CDR1 is SGHRS and CDR2 YFSETQ. The CDR3 length is 16 residues. V lost 0 bases to trimming and J lost 2 bases; unmatched junction nucleotides: 5. CDR3 in amino acids: CASSLAWTGVNTEAFF. In DNA form, the CDR3 reads TGCGCCAGCAGCTTGGCCTGGACAGGGGTTAACACTGAAGCTTTCTTT.

The table lists this clone with a few counts. This rearrangement joins TRBV7-3 to TRBJ1-2, with 7 nucleotides matching TRBD1. Germline-derived CDR1 and CDR2 are SGHTA and FQGTGA. This CDR3 region has 12 residues. J lost 6 bases, V lost 5 bases, and 3 bases had no gene match. For the CDR3, the DNA is TGTGCCAGCAGCCTGACAGGGCATGGCTACACCTTC. This encodes CASSLTGHGYTF.

Here the CDR3 reads CASSITSYSNQPQHF. CDR3 nucleotide sequence: TGTGCCAGTAGTATCACATCCTATAGCAATCAGCCCCAGCATTTT. This chain connects TRBV19 to TRBJ1-5, with D unresolved. Trimming took off 3 bases at V and 0 bases at J, with 9 bases between the two ends. The germline CDR1 and CDR2 sequences are LNHDA and SQIVND (reference sequence). The CDR3 extends over 15 amino acids. Full variable domain (remainder filled in from reference TRBV19 and TRBJ1-5): DGGITQSPKYLFRKEGQNVTLSCEQNLNHDAMYWYRQDPGQGLRLIYYSQIVNDFQKGDIAEGYSVSREKKESFPLTVTSAQKNPTAFYLCASSITSYSNQPQHFGDGTRLSIL.

This clone came up once. The chain is built from TRBV6-1 and TRBJ1-4; D not certain. The CDR3 sequence is 13 residues long. Germline lookup yields CDR1 MNHNS and CDR2 SASEGT. The V end was cut by 7 bases, the J end by 5 bases, with 11 bases between. CDR3 amino acids: CASKEARNEKLFF. The DNA for the CDR3 is TGTGCCAGCAAGGAGGCACGGAATGAAAAACTGTTTTTT.

This clone was seen once. This rearrangement joins TRBV2 to TRBJ1-1; no clear D gene. CDR1 is SNHLY, CDR2 FYNNEI, per germline. There are 13 residues in the CDR3. Trimming removed 3 bases at V and 5 bases at J, with 10 bases between. The CDR3 region is CASSEGYGTEAFF. CDR3 bases: TGTGCCAGCAGTGAGGGTTACGGGACTGAAGCTTTCTTT.

In its sample, this clone was seen a few times. This sequence joins TRBV7-9 and TRBJ1-6; D perhaps matches TRBD1 (6 bases). The germline V gene encodes CDR1 SEHNR and CDR2 FQNEAQ (reference sequence). The V gene lost 5 bases and the J gene lost 10 bases, with 12 bases spanning the gap. The CDR3 length is 13 residues. CDR3 coding DNA: TGTGCCAGCAGCCGGGACAACCAATCACCCCTCCACTTT. Translated, it gives CASSRDNQSPLHF.

V is TRBV15 and J is TRBJ2-1; TRBD2 agrees at 9 bases. CDR3 length equals 13 residues. The V gene end was trimmed by 8 bases and the J gene end by 5 bases; junction bases not matched to a gene: 4. Germline lookup yields CDR1 LNHNV and CDR2 YYDKDF (reference sequence). The CDR3 region has the DNA TGTGCCACCTCGCGGGGGGGGAACAATGAGCAGTTCTTC. It yields the protein CATSRGGNNEQFF.

V gene TRBV29-1 combines with J gene TRBJ1-2, with 8 bases lining up with TRBD1. V shed 5 bases and J 7 bases; nucleotides not matched to a gene: 3. Per the germline V gene, CDR1 is SQVTM and CDR2 is ANQGSEA. This CDR3 contains 11 residues. The CDR3 is CSVQGAAGYTF. The CDR3 DNA is TGCAGCGTTCAGGGGGCCGCTGGCTACACCTTC.

The chain carries TRBV19 and TRBJ1-5, with TRBD1 matching 10 bases. The CDR3 is 14 residues long. The J segment lost 4 bases and the V segment lost 8 bases, leaving 5 bases of the junction unmatched. The germline V gene encodes CDR1 LNHDA and CDR2 SQIVND (reference sequence). The CDR3 DNA follows: TGTGCCAGTCTTGACAGGGGGCGAAATCAGCCCCAGCATTTT. It specifies CASLDRGRNQPQHF. The full variable domain, completed using reference TRBV19 and TRBJ1-5, is DGGITQSPKYLFRKEGQNVTLSCEQNLNHDAMYWYRQDPGQGLRLIYYSQIVNDFQKGDIAEGYSVSREKKESFPLTVTSAQKNPTAFYLCASLDRGRNQPQHFGDGTRLSIL.

DNA for the CDR3: TGTGCCAGCAGCTTGGTTTCGGCTAGCGAAGATACGCAGTATTTT. Translation: CASSLVSASEDTQYF. The chain couples TRBV5-4 to TRBJ2-3; tentatively, D is TRBD2 (6 bases). V lost 0 bases to trimming and J lost 5 bases, with 13 bases between them. The CDR3 length is 15 residues. The germline gives CDR1 SGHNT, CDR2 YYREEE (reference sequence).

The CDR3 here is CASRSGGVSIHEQFF. DNA for the CDR3: TGTGCCAGCAGATCAGGGGGCGTAAGTATCCATGAGCAGTTCTTC. The genes are TRBV2 and TRBJ2-1, with 8 bases lining up with TRBD1. The CDR3 runs to 15 residues. Trimming removed 6 bases from V and 8 bases from J; junction bases left unmatched: 12. Germline values: CDR1 SNHLY, CDR2 FYNNEI.

This clone occurred a few times. The genes are TRBV14 and TRBJ2-1; the D gene is possibly TRBD2 (7 bases). V dropped 3 bases and J dropped 10 bases, with 16 bases sitting between them. From germline, CDR1 is SGHDN and CDR2 FVKESK. The CDR3 consists of 14 residues. The CDR3 DNA sequence: TGTGCCAGCAGCCAGGGGGGGCACGGGGCCGAGCAGTTCTTC. Protein product: CASSQGGHGAEQFF.

This clone has just a few counts. This sequence joins TRBV2 and TRBJ2-7; 10 bases match TRBD2. Per the germline V gene, CDR1 is SNHLY and CDR2 is FYNNEI. Trimming took 8 bases from V and 0 from J; bases not matched to a gene: 19. The CDR3 totals 19 residues. The CDR3 DNA reads TGTGCCAGCGAGCCGTGGCTAGCGGGGGAAAAGGCTCTCTCCTACGAGCAGTACTTC. Its translation is CASEPWLAGEKALSYEQYF.

V is TRBV29-1 and J is TRBJ2-6; no definite D call. The CDR3 has 14 amino acids. Trimming removed 4 bases from V and 2 bases from J, with 9 bases in between. The germline gives CDR1 SQVTM, CDR2 ANQGSEA. The CDR3 loop is CSVGAVAGANVLTF. CDR3 in DNA: TGCAGCGTTGGGGCGGTAGCTGGGGCCAACGTCCTGACTTTC. The full variable domain, rest sourced from reference TRBV29-1 and TRBJ2-6, is SAVISQKPSRDICQRGTSLTIQCQVDSQVTMMFWYRQQPGQSLTLIATANQGSEATYESGFVIDKFPISRPNLTFSTLTVSNMSPEDSSIYLCSVGAVAGANVLTFGAGSRLTVL.

V and J are TRBV19 and TRBJ2-3, with 9 bases lining up with TRBD2. Germline CDR1 LNHDA, CDR2 SQIVND (reference sequence). The length of the CDR3 is 14 residues. Trimming took 6 bases from V and 7 from J; bases not matched to a gene: 8. In nucleotides, the CDR3 is TGTGCCAGTAGGTTGCGAGCGGGGGGCCATACGCAGTATTTT. Translated: CASRLRAGGHTQYF.